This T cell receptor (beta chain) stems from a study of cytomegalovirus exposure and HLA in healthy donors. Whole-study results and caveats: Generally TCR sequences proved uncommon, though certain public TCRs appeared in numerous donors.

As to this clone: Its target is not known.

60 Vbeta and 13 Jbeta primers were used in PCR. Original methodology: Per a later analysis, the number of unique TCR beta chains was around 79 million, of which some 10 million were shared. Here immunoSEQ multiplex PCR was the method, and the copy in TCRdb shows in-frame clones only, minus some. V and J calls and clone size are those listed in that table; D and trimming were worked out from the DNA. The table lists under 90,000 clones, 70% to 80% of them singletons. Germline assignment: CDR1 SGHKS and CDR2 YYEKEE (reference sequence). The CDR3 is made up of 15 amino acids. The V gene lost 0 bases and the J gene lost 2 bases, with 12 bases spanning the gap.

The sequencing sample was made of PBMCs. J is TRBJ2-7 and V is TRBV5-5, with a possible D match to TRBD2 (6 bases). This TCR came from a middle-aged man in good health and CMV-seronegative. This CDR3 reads CASSLVGLTTYEQYF. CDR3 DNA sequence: TGTGCCAGCAGCTTGGTGGGACTCACCACCTACGAGCAGTACTTC.